Shown below are 30 T cell receptor beta chains from a single sample sequenced in a study of shared clonotypes between healthy human individuals. Assay: immunoSEQ multiplex PCR; the TCRdb copy retains only in-frame clones and omits some. The sample lists about 600,000 clones, more than 95% occurring once. The sequenced sample was naive CD4+ T cells sorted from blood. Subset specified: CD45RA+ positively selected. The receptors stem from a woman in her twenties or thirties in good health.

The chain employs TRBV30 and TRBJ1-1, with D possibly matching TRBD1 (6 bases). Trimming stripped 6 bases from V and 0 bases from J, with 11 bases between. The CDR3 totals 13 residues. Germline assignment: CDR1 GTSNPN and CDR2 SVGIG (reference sequence). The CDR3 loop is CACHREMNTEAFF. In DNA form, the CDR3 reads TGTGCCTGTCACAGGGAAATGAACACTGAAGCTTTCTTT.

The rearrangement uses TRBV19 and TRBJ2-1, with no clear D. The V and J ends lost 1 base and 5 bases respectively, with 15 bases between them. The V gene's germline CDR1 is LNHDA and CDR2 SQIVND (reference sequence). This CDR3 region has 16 residues. CDR3 nucleotides: TGTGCCAGTAGTATAGTCCCTGACCAATTAAACAATGAGCAGTTCTTC. Translated, it gives CASSIVPDQLNNEQFF.

Of note for this clone: Its ends do not fully match the called genes, so a read error is possible. Distinct nucleotide sequences in the sample also encode this CDR3. V usage is TRBV18 and J usage is TRBJ2-2; D perhaps matches TRBD1 (5 bases). The CDR3 is 14 amino acids. Germline V gene data show CDR1 as KGHSH and CDR2 as LQKENI. This CDR3 reads CASSPQENTGELFF. CDR3 coding DNA: TGTGCCAGCTCCCCACAGGAAAACACCGGGGAGCTGTTTTTT. Complete variable domain (other parts from reference TRBV18 and TRBJ2-2): NAGVMQNPRHLVRRRGQEARLRCSPMKGHSHVYWYRQLPEEGLKFMVYLQKENIIDESGMPKERFSAEFPKEGPSILRIQQVVRGDSAAYFCASSPQENTGELFFGEGSRLTVL.

This clone was observed a handful of times. CDR3 residues: CASSLGRQGAAGYTF. CDR3 in DNA: TGCGCCAGCAGCTTGGGACGGCAGGGGGCTGCTGGCTACACCTTC. V is TRBV5-1 and J is TRBJ1-2, with TRBD1 matching 8 bases. Germline lookup yields CDR1 SGHRS and CDR2 YFSETQ. This CDR3 region has 15 residues. V was pared by 0 bases and J by 7 bases, with 8 bases of the junction left unmatched.

The gene calls are TRBV6-1 and TRBJ1-1; D is unclear. The CDR3 is 14 amino acids. The germline V and J ends were trimmed by 5 bases and 1 base, with 11 bases remaining between them. Germline CDR1 is MNHNS and CDR2 is SASEGT. The CDR3 region is CASSHITRNTEAFF. The DNA of the CDR3 is TGTGCCAGCAGTCATATCACCCGGAACACTGAAGCTTTCTTT.

J is TRBJ2-1 and V is TRBV6-1; no firm D call. Germline V lookup: CDR1 MNHNS, CDR2 SASEGT. Trimming pared 1 base from V and 4 bases from J, leaving 17 bases between. This CDR3 region has 17 residues. The DNA of the CDR3 is TGTGCCAGCAGTGAAGAAAGAGCGCTTCGGAAGTACAATGAGCAGTTCTTC. Translation gives CASSEERALRKYNEQFF.

V usage is TRBV6-5 and J usage is TRBJ1-1, with TRBD1 matching over 10 bases. Germline trimming cut 5 bases from V and 5 bases from J; bases unmatched to any gene: 8. This CDR3 has 15 amino acids. Germline V gene data show CDR1 as MNHEY and CDR2 as SVGAGI. The CDR3 here is CASSITTGGRTEAFF. CDR3 nucleotide sequence: TGTGCCAGCAGTATAACGACAGGGGGCCGGACTGAAGCTTTCTTT.

The rearrangement joins TRBV2 to TRBJ2-6, with 8 positions matching TRBD1. V gave up 8 bases and J gave up 2 bases; unmatched junction bases: 5. The CDR3 is 15 amino acids. Germline CDR1 is SNHLY and CDR2 is FYNNEI. CDR3 in DNA: TGTGCCAGCGCAGGGGGCCTGACTGGGGCCAACGTCCTGACTTTC. Protein sequence: CASAGGLTGANVLTF.

The chain is built from TRBV4-2 and TRBJ2-2; 10 bases are a match to TRBD2. J gave up 4 bases and V 5 bases, and 10 bases lay outside the gene matches. Per germline, CDR1 LGHNA and CDR2 YNFKEQ. The CDR3 has 17 residues. CDR3 protein: CASSLVLLAGATGELFF. CDR3 nucleotide sequence: TGTGCCAGCAGCTTGGTTCTTCTAGCGGGAGCCACCGGGGAGCTGTTTTTT.

The chain couples TRBV6-6 to TRBJ1-5; D unclear. CDR1 and CDR2 (germline): MNHNY, SVGAGI (reference sequence). V lost 6 bases to trimming and J lost 0 bases, with 12 bases between them. The CDR3 totals 15 residues. The chain's CDR3 is CASREPGYSNQPQHF. Written as DNA, the CDR3 is TGTGCCAGCAGGGAACCAGGATATAGCAATCAGCCCCAGCATTTT.

This sequence joins TRBV7-7 and TRBJ2-5; tentative D call: TRBD2 (6 bases). The ends were cut back, 5 bases at V and 4 bases at J, with 14 bases in the middle. Germline-derived CDR1 and CDR2 are SSHAT and FNYEAQ (reference sequence). CDR3 length equals 14 residues. The DNA of the CDR3 is TGTGCCAGCAGCCCACCGCAGGGAGGAGAGACCCAGTACTTC. Its protein product is CASSPPQGGETQYF.

This clone was seen just once. This chain links TRBV18 with TRBJ2-5; either TRBD1 or TRBD2 may fit D (5 bases each). CDR1 is KGHSH and CDR2 is LQKENI in the germline V gene. The length of the CDR3 is 15 residues. Trimming pared 2 bases from V and 3 bases from J, leaving 13 bases between. This chain's CDR3 is CASSPGGLAEETQYF. The CDR3 region has the DNA TGTGCCAGCTCACCAGGGGGTTTGGCTGAAGAGACCCAGTACTTC.

The V gene is TRBV5-1, the J gene TRBJ1-3; no reliable D call. Trimming removed 1 base from V and 1 base from J, with 9 bases in between. CDR1 and CDR2 (germline): SGHRS, YFSETQ. This CDR3 region has 15 residues. CDR3 region: CASSLSVASGNTIYF. The CDR3 DNA reads as TGCGCCAGCAGCTTGTCCGTAGCGTCTGGAAACACCATATATTTT.

The rearrangement uses TRBV4-1 and TRBJ1-4; no clear D. CDR1 is MGHRA and CDR2 is YSYEKL in the germline V gene. The CDR3 is 14 residues long. V shed 0 bases and J shed 3 bases, with 5 bases lying between them. CDR3 DNA sequence: TGCGCCAGCAGCCAAGAAAGGTCTAATGAAAAACTGTTTTTT. This encodes CASSQERSNEKLFF.

The rearrangement links TRBV10-3 to TRBJ1-2; D is undetermined. The V and J ends lost 3 bases and 7 bases respectively, with 9 bases between them. The germline gives CDR1 ENHRY, CDR2 SYGVKD. The CDR3 sequence is 12 residues long. CDR3 DNA sequence: TGTGCCATCAGTGATGTCGCGCTTGGCTACACCTTC. This encodes CAISDVALGYTF.

The chain couples TRBV19 to TRBJ1-2; tentatively, D is TRBD1 (5 bases). V was cut by 3 bases and J by 4 bases, with 12 bases left in between. CDR1 is LNHDA, CDR2 SQIVND, per germline (reference sequence). The CDR3 is 14 amino acids. The CDR3 region is CASSIHGAGYGYTF. The DNA of the CDR3 is TGTGCCAGTAGTATTCATGGGGCGGGCTATGGCTACACCTTC.

The chain combines TRBV7-8 with TRBJ2-1; perhaps TRBD2 as D (6 bases). With 1 base removed from V and 0 bases from J, the gap between germline ends came to 16 bases. The length of the CDR3 is 18 residues. CDR1 is SGHVS, CDR2 FQNEAQ, per germline. In nucleotides, the CDR3 is TGTGCCAGCAGCTTAGTCTCCCGGCGGGGTAACTCCTACAATGAGCAGTTCTTC. It specifies CASSLVSRRGNSYNEQFF.

The rearrangement joins TRBV5-6 to TRBJ1-3; 7 bases align to TRBD1. Unmatched junction bases numbered 1, after V lost 0 bases and J lost 7 bases. CDR1 and CDR2 (germline): SGHDT, YYEEEE. This CDR3 comprises 13 residues. CDR3 in amino acids: CASSLDRGNTIYF. CDR3 DNA sequence: TGTGCCAGCAGCTTGGACAGGGGCAACACCATATATTTT.

V gene TRBV11-2 combines with J gene TRBJ1-1, with D maybe TRBD1 (5 bases). The CDR3 contains 13 residues. Trimming shortened V by 4 bases and J by 7 bases, and 13 bases separated the two germline ends. The germline gives CDR1 SGHAT, CDR2 FQNNGV. In DNA form, the CDR3 reads TGTGCCAGCAGCTCGGGGCGGGTGATTGAAGCTTTCTTT. Amino acids: CASSSGRVIEAFF.

Concerning this clone itself: The sample holds other DNA sequences that translate to the same CDR3. The rearrangement links TRBV11-2 to TRBJ2-7; 10 positions match TRBD2. Germline V gene sequence: CDR1 SGHAT, CDR2 FQNNGV. V trimming: 5 bases; J trimming: 1 base; junction bases outside the gene matches: 2. CDR3 size: 14 residues. The CDR3 DNA reads TGTGCCAGCAGCCGGACTAGCGGATCCTACGAGCAGTACTTC. Translating gives CASSRTSGSYEQYF.

About this clone itself: Different DNA sequences within this sample yield the same CDR3. The chain joins TRBV20-1 to TRBJ2-1; D is unresolved. Germline assignment: CDR1 DFQATT and CDR2 SNEGSKA (reference sequence). V dropped 3 bases and J dropped 6 bases, with 3 bases sitting between them. This CDR3 comprises 10 residues. The chain's CDR3 is CSARANEQFF. In DNA form, the CDR3 reads TGCAGTGCTAGGGCCAATGAGCAGTTCTTC.

The rearrangement uses TRBV18 and TRBJ1-2, with 7 bases aligning to TRBD1. Germline V lookup: CDR1 KGHSH, CDR2 LQKENI. The ends lost 3 bases at V and 6 bases at J; junction bases unmatched: 1. The CDR3 is 12 residues long. The CDR3 reads CASSPGTDGYTF. CDR3 nucleotide sequence: TGTGCCAGCTCACCCGGGACAGATGGCTACACCTTC.

The chain employs TRBV28 and TRBJ2-3, with 8 positions matching TRBD2. The germline gives CDR1 MDHEN, CDR2 SYDVKM. V shed 5 bases, J shed 0 bases, and the junction held 10 bases outside the gene matches. The CDR3 runs to 17 residues. The CDR3, as DNA: TGTGCCAGCAGTCCACGGGGGGGGGTTTCGAGCACAGATACGCAGTATTTT. This translates into CASSPRGGVSSTDTQYF.

The chain carries TRBV7-9 and TRBJ2-3, with a weak D call TRBD2 (5 bases). Between the trimmed V and J ends, which lost 2 bases and 3 bases, there was a span of 18 bases. The CDR3 length is 17 residues. The germline CDR1 and CDR2 sequences are SEHNR and FQNEAQ (reference sequence). CDR3 sequence reads: CASSLYRSRGWTDTQYF. The CDR3 region has the DNA TGTGCCAGCAGCTTATATAGGTCCCGGGGATGGACAGATACGCAGTATTTT.

This rearrangement joins TRBV11-3 to TRBJ1-3; D is undetermined. CDR1 is SGHNT, CDR2 YENEEA, per germline. CDR3 length: 14 amino acids. The V gene lost 5 bases and the J gene lost 2 bases, with 10 bases spanning the gap. CDR3 nucleotides: TGTGCCAGCAGCCCATCGACCGCTGGAAACACCATATATTTT. Amino acid sequence: CASSPSTAGNTIYF.

This clone was recorded only once. V usage is TRBV6-1 and J usage is TRBJ2-2; 7 nucleotides align to TRBD2. V lost 3 bases and J lost 8; bases outside the gene matches: 3. The CDR3 totals 13 residues. Germline-derived CDR1 and CDR2 are MNHNS and SASEGT. The CDR3 reads CASSDAREGELFF. The CDR3 nucleotides are TGTGCCAGCAGTGATGCGCGGGAGGGGGAGCTGTTTTTT.

In this sample, this clone turned up once. CDR3 DNA: TGCGCCAGCGGACCGGGACAGACCTACGAGCAGTACTTC. This translates into CASGPGQTYEQYF. The rearrangement joins TRBV5-1 to TRBJ2-7; the match to TRBD1 covers 7 bases. The germline V gene encodes CDR1 SGHRS and CDR2 YFSETQ. This CDR3 spans 13 amino acids. J gave up 2 bases and V 7 bases, and 6 bases lay outside the gene matches.

The V and J genes are TRBV2 and TRBJ2-7; 8 bases are shared with TRBD2. This CDR3 comprises 15 residues. The ends lost 7 bases at V and 5 bases at J; junction bases unmatched: 13. The germline V gene encodes CDR1 SNHLY and CDR2 FYNNEI. CDR3 sequence reads: CASNPDSGRNHEQYF. Written as DNA, the CDR3 is TGTGCCAGCAACCCGGACAGCGGGAGAAATCACGAGCAGTACTTC.

Of note for this clone: An end of the junction does not agree with germline; a read error may underlie this. V usage is TRBV5-4 and J usage is TRBJ2-1; D remains unclear. The germline CDR1 and CDR2 sequences are SGHNT and YYREEE (reference sequence). The length of the CDR3 is 13 residues. This chain's CDR3 is CASSPESFNEQFF. For the CDR3, the DNA is TGTGCCAGCAGCCCCGAATCCTTCAATGAGCAGTTCTTC.

The V gene is TRBV2, the J gene TRBJ2-3; D is undetermined. The CDR3 consists of 15 residues. V was cut by 4 bases and J by 0 bases, with 11 bases left in between. Germline values: CDR1 SNHLY, CDR2 FYNNEI. The CDR3 protein is CASSVQRPSTDTQYF. CDR3 nucleotides: TGTGCCAGCAGTGTACAGCGACCTAGCACAGATACGCAGTATTTT.